This record concerns one TCR beta chain sequence. No antigen is known for it. Profiles of TCR beta VDJ and CDR3 were generated from a genomic DNA template. TCRdb itself ran the reads through MiXCR, one entry per CDR3 protein. The sample records some 180,000 distinct CDR3 sequences, 50% to 65% being singletons. This entry comes from a study of CD8+CD57+ T cells in acquired aplastic anemia. Points from the study as a whole: In common between the patients and the controls were approximately 28 CD8+ CDR3 sequences. Controls did not differ significantly from patients in CD8+ Simpson's diversity.

This CDR3 contains 15 residues. CDR1 and CDR2 from the germline V gene are ENHRY and SYGVKD. Trimming removed 4 bases from V and 3 bases from J; junction bases left unmatched: 6. Patients picked for sequencing had shown CD8+CD57+ cell expansion detected by flow cytometry. When blood sampling took place, the patients had received no therapy. V and J are TRBV10-3 and TRBJ1-1; 9 bases are shared with TRBD1. Sequencing used sorted CD4+, CD8+, or CD8+CD57+ T cells (not recorded which) from PBMCs. This clonotype originated in a human donor with aplastic anemia. The CDR3 loop reads CAISGQGVRYTEAFF. The CDR3 DNA is TGTGCCATCAGTGGACAGGGGGTGAGGTACACTGAAGCTTTCTTT.